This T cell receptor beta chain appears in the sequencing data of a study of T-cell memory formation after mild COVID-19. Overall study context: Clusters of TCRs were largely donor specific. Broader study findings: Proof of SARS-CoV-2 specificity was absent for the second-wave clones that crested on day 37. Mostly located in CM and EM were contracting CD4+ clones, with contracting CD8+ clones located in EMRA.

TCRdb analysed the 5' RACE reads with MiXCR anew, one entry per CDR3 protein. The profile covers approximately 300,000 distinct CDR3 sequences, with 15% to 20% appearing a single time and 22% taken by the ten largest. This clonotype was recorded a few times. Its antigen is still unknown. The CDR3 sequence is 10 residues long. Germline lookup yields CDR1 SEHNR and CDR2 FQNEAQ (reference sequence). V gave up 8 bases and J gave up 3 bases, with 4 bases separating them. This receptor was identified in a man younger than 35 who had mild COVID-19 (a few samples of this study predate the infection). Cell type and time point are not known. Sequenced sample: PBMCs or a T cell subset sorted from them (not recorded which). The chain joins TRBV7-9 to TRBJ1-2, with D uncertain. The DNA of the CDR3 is TGTGCCAGCGCGGACTATGGCTACACCTTC. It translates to CASADYGYTF. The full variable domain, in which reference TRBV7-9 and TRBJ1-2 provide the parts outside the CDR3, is DTGVSQNPRHKITKRGQNVTFRCDPISEHNRLYWYRQTLGQGPEFLTYFQNEAQLEKSRLLSDRFSAERPKGSFSTLEIQRTEQGDSAMYLCASADYGYTFGSGTRLTVV.